The 6 T cell receptor beta chains below come from one sample, sequenced in a study of blood T cells in healthy people across ages (dated by TCRdb to 2015 to 2017). Library method: 5' RACE. The instrument given in TCRdb is Illumina HiSeq 2500. The second PCR ran for roughly 7 to 11 cycles and used a J-beta primer mix along with a sample-barcoded 5' primer. In TCRdb, the public reads were trimmed at Q25 with fastp and aligned with MiXCR, with productive beta chains retained. Rows merge per CDR3 protein into single entries with the most common DNA and genes. This sample is represented by hundreds of thousands of distinct CDR3 sequences; under 30% of them were singletons. The ten largest clones add up to less than 20% of the sample. Sample: blood. These receptors were obtained from a woman of 80 years or more in good health.

The sample holds a few counts of this clonotype. The junction departs from the called germline gene at one end, perhaps through a read error. The V and J genes are TRBV30 and TRBJ1-4; the D is unclear. The CDR3 covers 14 residues. Germline values: CDR1 GTSNPN, CDR2 SVGIG (reference sequence). CDR3 in amino acids: CAWSVSRLNEKRFF. The CDR3 DNA sequence: TGTGCCTGGAGTGTCTCCCGGCTTAATGAAAAACGGTTTTTT.

This clonotype was counted ten times or more. V and J are TRBV27 and TRBJ1-5, with D unresolved. With 1 base removed from V and 0 bases from J, the gap between germline ends came to 7 bases. The CDR3 runs to 15 residues. Germline CDR1 MNHEY, CDR2 SMNVEV (reference sequence). CDR3 bases: TGTGCCAGCAGTTTATTTAGGTATAGCAATCAGCCCCAGCATTTT. Its protein is CASSLFRYSNQPQHF.

The chain uses TRBV5-8 and TRBJ1-5, with a weak D call TRBD1 (5 bases). The germline V gene has CDR1 SGHTS and CDR2 YDEGEE. The CDR3 has 15 residues. V was pared by 3 bases and J by 2 bases, with 12 bases between. The chain's CDR3 is CASSYGTSRNQPQHF. For the CDR3, the DNA is TGTGCCAGCAGCTATGGGACTTCGCGCAATCAGCCCCAGCATTTT.

This clonotype was counted at least ten times. The V and J genes are TRBV20-1 and TRBJ1-5, with TRBD1 as a possible D gene (5 bases). The CDR3 totals 13 residues. Trimming shortened V by 6 bases and J by 3 bases, and 12 bases separated the two germline ends. CDR1 DFQATT and CDR2 SNEGSKA come from the germline V gene (reference sequence). The CDR3 DNA reads TGCAGTGCGAGAACGGGACCCAATCAGCCCCAGCATTTT. It specifies CSARTGPNQPQHF.

Many counts were recorded for this clonotype. The genes are TRBV18 and TRBJ2-1, with D hard to call. CDR3 length: 12 amino acids. Deletions cut 2 bases from V and 6 bases from J, with 5 bases between. CDR1 is KGHSH, CDR2 LQKENI, per germline. The CDR3 loop reads CASSPGSNEQFF. CDR3 DNA: TGTGCCAGCTCACCAGGAAGCAATGAGCAGTTCTTC.

There are many counts of this clonotype. The chain uses TRBV12-3 or TRBV12-4 and TRBJ2-3; TRBD2 agrees at 7 bases. The J segment lost 2 bases and the V segment lost 4 bases, leaving 6 bases of the junction unmatched. This CDR3 region has 15 residues. CDR3 amino acids: CASSSASGLTDTQYF. DNA of the CDR3: TGTGCCAGCAGTTCGGCTAGCGGCCTCACAGATACGCAGTATTTT.